A selection of T cell receptor beta chains follows, all from one sample in a study of shared clonotypes between healthy human individuals. TCRdb's copy holds only in-frame clones and misses some; the assay was immunoSEQ multiplex PCR. This sample has around 430,000 clones, with 79% found just once. Sequencing was performed on PBMCs. The receptors come from a woman aged 40 to 50 in good health. Some clones in this sample may be carry-over from other donors' samples. Each CDR3 is given with its conserved first and last residue. A D gene is named only where the DNA matches it firmly. Clone size is shown for a subset of rows, as once, few, many or a class of expanded clone.

j_gene: TRBJ2-5; v_gene: TRBV7-7; d_gene: -; abundance: -; CDR3aa: CASSFPGAETQYF; CDR3nt: TGTGCTAGCAGCTTCCCAGGGGCAGAGACCCAGTACTTC
j_gene: TRBJ2-1; v_gene: TRBV15; d_gene: -; abundance: -; CDR3aa: CATSRETGTGGNEQFF; CDR3nt: TGTGCCACCAGCAGAGAAACAGGGACCGGCGGCAATGAGCAGTTCTTC
j_gene: TRBJ1-4; v_gene: TRBV6-5; d_gene: -; abundance: -; CDR3aa: CASRPGLSTNEKLFF; CDR3nt: TGTGCCAGCAGACCGGGACTTTCAACTAATGAAAAACTGTTTTTT
j_gene: TRBJ1-2; v_gene: TRBV19; d_gene: -; abundance: -; CDR3aa: CASTPLAERNGYTF; CDR3nt: TGTGCCAGTACCCCCCTTGCGGAGAGGAATGGCTACACCTTC
j_gene: TRBJ2-1; v_gene: TRBV19; d_gene: TRBD2; abundance: -; CDR3aa: CASSMGDYTNEQFF; CDR3nt: TGTGCCAGTAGTATGGGGGACTACACTAATGAGCAGTTCTTC
j_gene: TRBJ1-5; v_gene: TRBV28; d_gene: TRBD1; abundance: -; CDR3aa: CASSWGQAPYSNQPQHF; CDR3nt: TGTGCCAGCAGTTGGGGACAGGCGCCTTATAGCAATCAGCCCCAGCATTTT
j_gene: TRBJ2-5; v_gene: TRBV27; d_gene: TRBD1; abundance: -; CDR3aa: CASSSPGTGDQETQYF; CDR3nt: TGTGCCAGCAGTTCACCCGGGACAGGGGACCAAGAGACCCAGTACTTC
j_gene: TRBJ2-1; v_gene: TRBV11-2; d_gene: -; abundance: -; CDR3aa: CASRQWTYNEQFF; CDR3nt: TGTGCCAGCAGGCAGTGGACGTACAATGAGCAGTTCTTC
j_gene: TRBJ2-3; v_gene: TRBV19; d_gene: TRBD2; abundance: -; CDR3aa: CASSTSGRALTDTQYF; CDR3nt: TGTGCCAGTAGTACCAGCGGGAGGGCCTTAACAGATACGCAGTATTTT
j_gene: TRBJ2-7; v_gene: TRBV6-5; d_gene: -; abundance: once; CDR3aa: CATLTGRRSYEQYF; CDR3nt: TGTGCCACCCTCACAGGGAGAAGATCCTACGAGCAGTACTTC
j_gene: TRBJ2-7; v_gene: TRBV2; d_gene: TRBD2; abundance: -; CDR3aa: CASSGLAGAWEQYF; CDR3nt: TGTGCCAGCAGTGGTTTAGCGGGAGCCTGGGAGCAGTACTTC
j_gene: TRBJ2-3; v_gene: TRBV2; d_gene: -; abundance: -; CDR3aa: CASMGTDTQYF; CDR3nt: TGTGCCAGCATGGGAACAGATACGCAGTATTTT
j_gene: TRBJ2-7; v_gene: TRBV18; d_gene: -; abundance: -; CDR3aa: CASSPRHGWEQYF; CDR3nt: TGTGCCAGCTCACCAAGGCATGGATGGGAGCAGTACTTC
j_gene: TRBJ2-3; v_gene: TRBV10-3; d_gene: -; abundance: once; CDR3aa: CAISSGFGEFSTDTQYF; CDR3nt: TGTGCCATCAGCAGTGGGTTTGGCGAGTTCAGCACAGATACGCAGTATTTT
j_gene: TRBJ2-1; v_gene: TRBV27; d_gene: TRBD1; abundance: -; CDR3aa: CASSLYRGLSNEQFF; CDR3nt: TGTGCCAGCAGTTTATACAGGGGCCTCTCCAATGAGCAGTTCTTC
j_gene: TRBJ2-3; v_gene: TRBV15; d_gene: TRBD2; abundance: -; CDR3aa: CATSRGLAGEDTQYF; CDR3nt: TGTGCCACCAGCAGAGGACTAGCGGGAGAGGATACGCAGTATTTT
j_gene: TRBJ1-4; v_gene: TRBV18; d_gene: -; abundance: -; CDR3aa: CASSLQRTATNEKLFF; CDR3nt: TGTGCCAGCTCACTCCAGAGAACAGCAACTAATGAAAAACTGTTTTTT
j_gene: TRBJ1-2; v_gene: TRBV2; d_gene: -; abundance: few; CDR3aa: CASSEAALGYTF; CDR3nt: TGTGCCAGCAGTGAAGCGGCTTTGGGCTACACCTTC
j_gene: TRBJ1-2; v_gene: TRBV6-4; d_gene: -; abundance: few; CDR3aa: CASNRDFYGYTF; CDR3nt: TGTGCCAGTAACCGGGATTTCTATGGCTACACCTTC
j_gene: TRBJ2-2; v_gene: TRBV7-8; d_gene: TRBD1; abundance: -; CDR3aa: CASSSGTGTGELFF; CDR3nt: TGTGCCAGCAGCTCCGGGACAGGCACCGGGGAGCTGTTTTTT
j_gene: TRBJ2-3; v_gene: TRBV7-8; d_gene: TRBD2; abundance: -; CDR3aa: CASSLGREAGRDTQYF; CDR3nt: TGTGCCAGCAGCTTAGGGCGGGAGGCTGGGCGTGATACGCAGTATTTT
j_gene: TRBJ1-4; v_gene: TRBV4-1; d_gene: -; abundance: -; CDR3aa: CASSHSLAEREKLFF; CDR3nt: TGCGCCAGCAGCCACTCACTAGCGGAGAGGGAAAAACTGTTTTTT
j_gene: TRBJ1-2; v_gene: TRBV19; d_gene: -; abundance: -; CDR3aa: CASSTGDGYGYTF; CDR3nt: TGTGCCAGTAGTACCGGAGACGGCTATGGCTACACCTTC
j_gene: TRBJ1-1; v_gene: TRBV4-1; d_gene: -; abundance: many; CDR3aa: CASSPGGRAFF; CDR3nt: TGCGCCAGCAGCCCCGGGGGGAGAGCTTTCTTT
j_gene: TRBJ2-7; v_gene: TRBV4-2; d_gene: TRBD2; abundance: -; CDR3aa: CASSPGLAVYEQYF; CDR3nt: TGTGCCAGCAGCCCTGGACTAGCGGTCTACGAGCAGTACTTC
j_gene: TRBJ1-4; v_gene: TRBV28; d_gene: -; abundance: -; CDR3aa: CASSEMNRANEKLFF; CDR3nt: TGTGCCAGCAGTGAGATGAACAGGGCTAATGAAAAACTGTTTTTT
j_gene: TRBJ2-5; v_gene: TRBV18; d_gene: -; abundance: -; CDR3aa: CASSPFAGNPPKGETQYF; CDR3nt: TGTGCCAGCTCACCTTTTGCAGGGAATCCACCCAAGGGGGAGACCCAGTACTTC
j_gene: TRBJ1-1; v_gene: TRBV2; d_gene: -; abundance: -; CDR3aa: CASRESTEAFF; CDR3nt: TGTGCCAGCAGGGAATCCACTGAAGCTTTCTTT
j_gene: TRBJ2-7; v_gene: TRBV5-1; d_gene: TRBD2; abundance: -; CDR3aa: CASSLLGRSGDEQYF; CDR3nt: TGCGCCAGCAGCTTACTTGGGCGTAGCGGGGACGAGCAGTACTTC
j_gene: TRBJ1-3; v_gene: TRBV30; d_gene: TRBD1; abundance: once; CDR3aa: CAWNTGGAGNTIYF; CDR3nt: TGTGCCTGGAATACAGGGGGTGCTGGAAACACCATATATTTT
j_gene: TRBJ2-7; v_gene: TRBV10-3; d_gene: TRBD2; abundance: -; CDR3aa: CATRASGSYEQYF; CDR3nt: TGTGCCACCCGGGCTAGCGGGAGCTACGAGCAGTACTTC
j_gene: TRBJ1-3; v_gene: TRBV11-2; d_gene: -; abundance: -; CDR3aa: CASSFSGAPGNTIYF; CDR3nt: TGTGCCAGCAGCTTCTCTGGGGCGCCCGGAAACACCATATATTTT
j_gene: TRBJ2-6; v_gene: TRBV30; d_gene: -; abundance: -; CDR3aa: CAWDATGANVLTF; CDR3nt: TGTGCCTGGGACGCTACTGGGGCCAACGTCCTGACTTTC